The rows below give T cell receptor beta chains drawn from one sample of a study of blood T cell repertoires in COVID-19. Generated by immunoSEQ multiplex PCR, the TCRdb table keeps only in-frame clones and is missing some. This table has 150,000 to 180,000 clones, more than 80% appearing once. The sequencing sample was made of peripheral blood. All receptors derive from a middle-aged man with acute or convalescent COVID-19. The CDR3 runs from the conserved cysteine through the conserved F or W.

length: 15
J: TRBJ1-3
V: TRBV9
CDR3: CASSPPGLIGNTIYF

length: 16
J: TRBJ1-5
V: TRBV21-1
CDR3: CASRGTGGRYSQPQHF

length: 15
J: TRBJ2-1
V: TRBV2
CDR3: CASSTSGGPPPEQFF

length: 15
J: TRBJ1-1
V: TRBV15
CDR3: CATSRPTGVNTEAFF

length: 14
J: TRBJ1-3
V: TRBV19
CDR3: CASSRGQGGNTIYF

length: 17
J: TRBJ2-1
V: TRBV7-2
CDR3: CASSRETGTGFYNEQFF

length: 16
J: TRBJ1-6
V: TRBV27
CDR3: CASRGQVFSYNSPLHF

length: 15
J: TRBJ1-2
V: TRBV19
CDR3: CASSTTGGASYGYTF

length: 14
J: TRBJ2-1
V: TRBV4-3
CDR3: CASSQELVDNEQFF

length: 16
J: TRBJ2-5
V: TRBV9
CDR3: CASSVVGQGAQETQYF

length: 12
J: TRBJ2-7
V: TRBV7-9
CDR3: CASSSGSGEQYF

length: 12
J: TRBJ1-2
V: TRBV28
CDR3: CASSARGNGYTF

length: 15
J: TRBJ2-6
V: TRBV27
CDR3: CASSRGTSGANVLTF

length: 16
J: TRBJ1-3
V: TRBV28
CDR3: CASSLFGQGAGNTIYF

length: 16
J: TRBJ2-2
V: TRBV28
CDR3: CASTPGGDRDPGELFF

length: 14
J: TRBJ2-7
V: TRBV30
CDR3: CAWSVADRVNEQYF

length: 15
J: TRBJ2-1
V: TRBV2
CDR3: CASRRSGSFDNEQFF

length: 15
J: TRBJ2-7
V: TRBV5-1
CDR3: CASSLAGEVTYEQYF

length: 14
J: TRBJ1-2
V: TRBV28
CDR3: CASRTPGQGYGYTF

length: 15
J: TRBJ2-5
V: TRBV7-2
CDR3: CASSLVGHGQETQYF

length: 15
J: TRBJ1-2
V: TRBV19
CDR3: CASSTPGTGGSGYTF

length: 15
J: TRBJ1-6
V: TRBV6-1
CDR3: CASSSPTGVDSPLHF

length: 13
J: TRBJ1-5
V: TRBV7-2
CDR3: CASGTGYDQPQHF

length: 14
J: TRBJ1-5
V: TRBV2
CDR3: CASGQGSRNQPQHF

length: 14
J: TRBJ1-2
V: TRBV4-3
CDR3: CASSQDGAAGGYTF

length: 14
J: TRBJ1-6
V: TRBV9
CDR3: CASSGGGVNSPLHF

length: 14
J: TRBJ2-2
V: TRBV19
CDR3: CASMARLNTGELFF

length: 13
J: TRBJ2-1
V: TRBV16
CDR3: CASSQVSGGEQFF

length: 15
J: TRBJ2-2
V: TRBV7-6
CDR3: CASSQGSGNTGELFF

length: 13
J: TRBJ2-4
V: TRBV29-1
CDR3: CSAELAAKNIQYF

length: 15
J: TRBJ2-1
V: TRBV9
CDR3: CASSLTSGSTNEQFF

length: 15
J: TRBJ2-7
V: TRBV7-9
CDR3: CASSPPGTGGIEQYF

length: 16
J: TRBJ2-7
V: TRBV18
CDR3: CASSPLPGLKDYEQYF

length: 13
J: TRBJ1-2
V: TRBV27
CDR3: CASSSGDNYGYTF

length: 15
J: TRBJ2-5
V: TRBV29-1
CDR3: CSVQASGSVQETQYF

length: 17
J: TRBJ2-1
V: TRBV9
CDR3: CASSPRSGGGLLNEQFF

length: 14
J: TRBJ1-1
V: TRBV20-1
CDR3: CSASQTRGSTEAFF

length: 13
J: TRBJ2-3
V: TRBV12-3/TRBV12-4
CDR3: CASTQRDRDTQYF

length: 15
J: TRBJ2-3
V: TRBV7-9
CDR3: CASSSGTSGGDTQYF

length: 16
J: TRBJ2-3
V: TRBV24-1
CDR3: CATSGGLAGMPDTQYF

length: 17
J: TRBJ2-3
V: TRBV7-8
CDR3: CASSPRTSGSTTDTQYF